Presented here are 27 T cell receptor beta chains from one specimen sequenced in a study of T cell clones after liver transplantation. Produced via immunoSEQ multiplex PCR; TCRdb's table is partial and in-frame only. The sample contains some 110,000 clones, 82% of which appear only once. The sample in question was CD4+ T cells from blood, obtained before liver transplant. These receptors all stem from a human donor who received a liver transplant.

This clone turned up a few times. V is TRBV5-1 and J is TRBJ1-3; D is possibly TRBD1 (6 bases). The CDR3 consists of 17 residues. V lost 0 bases, J lost 1 base, and 14 bases lay in between. Germline-derived CDR1 and CDR2 are SGHRS and YFSETQ. The CDR3 region is CASSLVGGQRSGNTIYF. The CDR3 coding sequence is TGCGCCAGCAGCTTGGTTGGGGGGCAAAGATCTGGAAACACCATATATTTT.

The chain has TRBV5-1 and TRBJ2-3, with D possibly TRBD1 on 6 matching bases. Trimming cost V 3 bases and J 4 bases, with 12 bases left between them. This CDR3 is built from 14 residues. Germline assignment: CDR1 SGHRS and CDR2 YFSETQ. The CDR3 coding sequence is TGCGCCAGCAGCTATCTTTCAGGGGCAGATACGCAGTATTTT. It translates to CASSYLSGADTQYF. Combining the CDR3 with reference TRBV5-1 and TRBJ2-3 gives the whole variable domain KAGVTQTPRYLIKTRGQQVTLSCSPISGHRSVSWYQQTPGQGLQFLFEYFSETQRNKGNFPGRFSGRQFSNSRSEMNVSTLELGDSALYLCASSYLSGADTQYFGPGTRLTVL.

The chain combines TRBV11-3 with TRBJ2-1; D remains ambiguous. This CDR3 is 13 amino acids long. V was clipped by 2 bases and J by 10 bases, with 12 bases between them. CDR1 and CDR2 from the germline V gene are SGHNT and YENEEA. The CDR3 loop reads CASSLFQAGEQFF. The DNA for the CDR3 is TGTGCCAGCAGCTTATTTCAGGCCGGGGAGCAGTTCTTC. The complete variable domain, with remaining parts taken from reference TRBV11-3 and TRBJ2-1, reads EAGVVQSPRYKIIEKKQPVAFWCNPISGHNTLYWYLQNLGQGPELLIRYENEEAVDDSQLPKDRFSAERLKGVDSTLKIQPAELGDSAVYLCASSLFQAGEQFFGPGTRLTVL.

V usage is TRBV7-2 and J usage is TRBJ2-7; D unclear. This CDR3 has 11 residues. Germline CDR1 is SGHTA and CDR2 is FQGNSA. The V end lost 5 bases, the J end lost 4 bases, and 6 bases lay between the germline ends. In nucleotides, the CDR3 is TGTGCCAGCAGCGAAGCTTACGAGCAGTACTTC. Translated, it gives CASSEAYEQYF.

The chain recombines TRBV11-1 with TRBJ2-3; the D gene could be TRBD1 or TRBD2 (5 bases each). V shed 2 bases and J shed 0 bases, with 12 bases lying between them. This CDR3 region has 16 residues. Germline V CDR1 and CDR2: SGHAT, FQDESV (reference sequence). CDR3 in amino acids: CASSLTAGSSTDTQYF. The DNA for the CDR3 is TGTGCCAGCAGCTTAACGGCAGGGAGTAGCACAGATACGCAGTATTTT.

The chain joins TRBV2 to TRBJ2-2, with D perhaps matching TRBD2 (5 bases). Germline V gene lookup returns CDR1 SNHLY and CDR2 FYNNEI. CDR3 length: 16 residues. V was cut by 0 bases and J by 8 bases, with 16 bases left in between. CDR3 protein: CASSEAGRAVGGELFF. CDR3 sequence (DNA): TGTGCCAGCAGTGAAGCAGGTAGAGCGGTCGGAGGGGAGCTGTTTTTT.

The chain is built from TRBV5-1 and TRBJ2-3; tentative D call: TRBD1 (5 bases). The germline gives CDR1 SGHRS, CDR2 YFSETQ. This CDR3 is 16 amino acids long. The ends were cut back, 1 base at V and 1 base at J, with 13 bases in the middle. For the CDR3, the DNA is TGCGCCAGCAGCTTGAGAAGGGGTCGGCGCACAGATACGCAGTATTTT. Translating gives CASSLRRGRRTDTQYF. Full variable domain (missing parts from reference TRBV5-1 and TRBJ2-3): KAGVTQTPRYLIKTRGQQVTLSCSPISGHRSVSWYQQTPGQGLQFLFEYFSETQRNKGNFPGRFSGRQFSNSRSEMNVSTLELGDSALYLCASSLRRGRRTDTQYFGPGTRLTVL.

The rearrangement joins TRBV5-1 to TRBJ1-5; no firm D call. The CDR3 has 13 residues. Germline V CDR1 and CDR2: SGHRS, YFSETQ. Trimming shortened V by 2 bases and J by 5 bases, and 8 bases separated the two germline ends. The CDR3 DNA sequence: TGCGCCAGCAGCTTTTCCGGGGATCAGCCCCAGCATTTT. This codes for CASSFSGDQPQHF.

This sequence joins TRBV7-2 and TRBJ1-1; no reliable D call. The germline V gene encodes CDR1 SGHTA and CDR2 FQGNSA. Trimming left V 6 bases short and J 7 bases short, with 15 bases between. The CDR3 runs 13 residues. Here the CDR3 reads CASSYSPAGEAFF. The CDR3 DNA reads as TGTGCCAGCAGTTATTCCCCGGCGGGTGAAGCTTTCTTT.

The V gene is TRBV5-1, the J gene TRBJ2-7; TRBD2 agrees at 14 bases. The germline V gene has CDR1 SGHRS and CDR2 YFSETQ. This CDR3 is built from 15 residues. Trimming at V came to 3 bases and at J to 7 bases, leaving 6 bases not matched to a gene. The chain's CDR3 is CASSSPGLAGGEQYF. The CDR3 nucleotides are TGCGCCAGCAGCTCGCCCGGACTAGCGGGAGGTGAGCAGTACTTC.

The DNA of the CDR3 is TGTGCCAGCACAAGGACTAACGAGCAGTACTTC. This sequence encodes CASTRTNEQYF. The chain recombines TRBV28 with TRBJ2-7; D is possibly TRBD2 (6 bases). This CDR3 has 11 amino acids. V was cut by 7 bases and J by 5 bases, with 9 bases left in between. Germline V gene data show CDR1 as MDHEN and CDR2 as SYDVKM.

The rearrangement joins TRBV5-1 to TRBJ1-4, with TRBD1 as a possible D gene (6 bases). The CDR3 sequence is 15 residues long. Per germline, CDR1 SGHRS and CDR2 YFSETQ. V was shortened by 2 bases and J by 4 bases, with 12 bases between the two germline ends. The CDR3 coding sequence is TGCGCCAGCAGCTTCCTAGGACAGATTAATGAAAAACTGTTTTTT. Protein sequence: CASSFLGQINEKLFF.

This sequence joins TRBV6-1 and TRBJ1-6, with D perhaps TRBD1 (5 bases). The germline V and J ends were trimmed by 0 bases and 9 bases, with 15 bases remaining between them. Per the germline V gene, CDR1 is MNHNS and CDR2 is SASEGT. This CDR3 comprises 16 residues. The CDR3 reads CASSEAPGTTASPLHF. In DNA form, the CDR3 reads TGTGCCAGCAGTGAAGCGCCCGGGACGACGGCTTCACCCCTCCACTTT.

The chain uses TRBV5-1 and TRBJ1-5, with no clear D. The CDR3 length is 13 residues. With 2 bases removed from V and 6 bases from J, the gap between germline ends came to 9 bases. CDR1 is SGHRS, CDR2 YFSETQ, per germline. CDR3 bases: TGCGCCAGCAGCTTTCGGCAGAGTCAGCCCCAGCATTTT. Protein: CASSFRQSQPQHF.

The chain has TRBV28 and TRBJ2-5; tentative D call: TRBD1 (6 bases). The CDR3 loop spans 16 amino acids. The ends were cut back, 5 bases at V and 3 bases at J, with 19 bases in the middle. Germline assignment: CDR1 MDHEN and CDR2 SYDVKM. The CDR3 coding sequence is TGTGCCAGCAGTAACGTTTCGGGACACCCTAAAGAGACCCAGTACTTC. It codes for CASSNVSGHPKETQYF.

CDR3 sequence: CASRVTGTLGYEQYF. CDR3 nucleotides: TGTGCCAGCAGGGTCACCGGGACCCTCGGGTACGAGCAGTACTTC. This chain links TRBV2 with TRBJ2-7; D assignment may be TRBD1 or TRBD2 (5 bases each). CDR3 length: 15 amino acids. V lost 6 bases and J 4 bases, leaving 19 bases between the germline ends. The germline V gene encodes CDR1 SNHLY and CDR2 FYNNEI.

This chain links TRBV27 with TRBJ1-2; maybe TRBD1 (5 bases). Germline V gene lookup returns CDR1 MNHEY and CDR2 SMNVEV (reference sequence). The CDR3 contains 16 residues. V dropped 3 bases and J dropped 4 bases, with 18 bases sitting between them. The CDR3 reads CASSFLQGRRGYGYTF. The CDR3 coding sequence is TGTGCCAGCAGTTTTCTCCAGGGCCGACGCGGCTATGGCTACACCTTC.

The gene calls are TRBV28 and TRBJ1-5, with a tentative D call TRBD1 (5 bases). Germline values: CDR1 MDHEN, CDR2 SYDVKM. The CDR3 extends over 15 amino acids. V dropped 7 bases and J dropped 2 bases, with 15 bases sitting between them. This chain's CDR3 is CASKSGDRGNQPQHF. In DNA form, the CDR3 reads TGTGCCAGCAAGTCGGGGGATCGGGGCAATCAGCCCCAGCATTTT. Full variable domain (missing parts from reference TRBV28 and TRBJ1-5): DVKVTQSSRYLVKRTGEKVFLECVQDMDHENMFWYRQDPGLGLRLIYFSYDVKMKEKGDIPEGYSVSREKKERFSLILESASTNQTSMYLCASKSGDRGNQPQHFGDGTRLSIL.

This clone has a handful of counts. The genes are TRBV6-1 and TRBJ1-5, with no clear D. Germline V gene sequence: CDR1 MNHNS, CDR2 SASEGT. V was shortened by 3 bases and J by 7 bases, with 16 bases between the two germline ends. There are 15 residues in the CDR3. CDR3 bases: TGTGCCAGCAGTGATTTGGGGAGGGTTTGGCAGCCCCAGCATTTT. Encoded protein: CASSDLGRVWQPQHF.

This clone was detected many times. The chain employs TRBV19 and TRBJ1-2; D gene uncertain. The CDR3 runs to 14 residues. The V gene lost 5 bases and the J gene lost 12 bases, with 22 bases spanning the gap. Germline CDR1 is LNHDA and CDR2 is SQIVND (reference sequence). The CDR3 sequence: CASSPRVDSYIHTF. The CDR3 DNA sequence: TGTGCCAGTAGTCCCCGGGTAGATTCTTATATCCACACCTTC.

A single count supports this clone. This chain links TRBV18 with TRBJ2-3; 8 nucleotides align to TRBD1. The CDR3 is made up of 16 amino acids. J gave up 2 bases and V 3 bases, and 7 bases lay outside the gene matches. Germline V gives CDR1 KGHSH, CDR2 LQKENI. The DNA of the CDR3 is TGTGCCAGCTCACCCGATAACAGGGGGGCCACAGATACGCAGTATTTT. It specifies CASSPDNRGATDTQYF.

This chain connects TRBV7-2 to TRBJ2-2; possibly TRBD1 for D (5 bases). V was clipped by 6 bases and J by 2 bases, with 10 bases between them. Germline CDR1 reads SGHTA; CDR2 reads FQGNSA. This CDR3 contains 14 residues. This chain's CDR3 is CASRDTANTGELFF. DNA of the CDR3: TGTGCCAGCAGGGACACAGCCAACACCGGGGAGCTGTTTTTT.

The chain links TRBV6-5 to TRBJ1-1; D is uncertain. This CDR3 has 12 amino acids. Germline V gene sequence: CDR1 MNHEY, CDR2 SVGAGI. V gave up 6 bases and J gave up 10 bases, with 15 bases separating them. As DNA, the CDR3 is TGTGCCAGCAGGGATGATATCCGGGGAGCTTTCTTT. Protein sequence: CASRDDIRGAFF.

The chain has TRBV10-3 and TRBJ1-2; D unclear. This CDR3 spans 13 amino acids. Germline-derived CDR1 and CDR2 are ENHRY and SYGVKD. Between the trimmed V and J ends, which lost 3 bases and 5 bases, there was a span of 10 bases. Here the CDR3 DNA reads TGTGCCATCAGTGAAACGCTTCAATATGGCTACACCTTC. Its translation is CAISETLQYGYTF.

In nucleotides, the CDR3 is TGTGCCAGTAGCGGACACCTCACAGATACGCAGTATTTT. Residues: CASSGHLTDTQYF. The chain couples TRBV19 to TRBJ2-3; TRBD1 is a possible D gene (5 bases). The germline V and J ends were trimmed by 6 bases and 2 bases, with 9 bases remaining between them. Germline V CDR1 and CDR2: LNHDA, SQIVND (reference sequence). The CDR3 extends over 13 amino acids.

This chain connects TRBV30 to TRBJ2-3; D perhaps matches TRBD2 (5 bases). This CDR3 comprises 17 residues. Germline CDR1 reads GTSNPN; CDR2 reads SVGIG (reference sequence). V was pared by 0 bases and J by 0 bases, with 16 bases between. The CDR3 protein is CAWSVGGGPSSTDTQYF. The CDR3 DNA is TGTGCCTGGAGTGTCGGAGGTGGCCCCTCTAGCACAGATACGCAGTATTTT. The full variable domain, with the rest looked up from reference TRBV30 and TRBJ2-3, is SQTIHQWPATLVQPVGSPLSLECTVEGTSNPNLYWYRQAAGRGLQLLFYSVGIGQISSEVPQNLSASRPQDRQFILSSKKLLLSDSGFYLCAWSVGGGPSSTDTQYFGPGTRLTVL.

This clone was seen a handful of times. The V gene is TRBV7-8, the J gene TRBJ2-3; no definite D call. With 0 bases removed from V and 2 bases from J, the gap between germline ends came to 9 bases. Germline V CDR1 and CDR2: SGHVS, FQNEAQ. The CDR3 spans 15 residues. The CDR3 spells CASSLASTITDTQYF. The CDR3 region has the DNA TGTGCCAGCAGCTTAGCTTCCACCATCACAGATACGCAGTATTTT.